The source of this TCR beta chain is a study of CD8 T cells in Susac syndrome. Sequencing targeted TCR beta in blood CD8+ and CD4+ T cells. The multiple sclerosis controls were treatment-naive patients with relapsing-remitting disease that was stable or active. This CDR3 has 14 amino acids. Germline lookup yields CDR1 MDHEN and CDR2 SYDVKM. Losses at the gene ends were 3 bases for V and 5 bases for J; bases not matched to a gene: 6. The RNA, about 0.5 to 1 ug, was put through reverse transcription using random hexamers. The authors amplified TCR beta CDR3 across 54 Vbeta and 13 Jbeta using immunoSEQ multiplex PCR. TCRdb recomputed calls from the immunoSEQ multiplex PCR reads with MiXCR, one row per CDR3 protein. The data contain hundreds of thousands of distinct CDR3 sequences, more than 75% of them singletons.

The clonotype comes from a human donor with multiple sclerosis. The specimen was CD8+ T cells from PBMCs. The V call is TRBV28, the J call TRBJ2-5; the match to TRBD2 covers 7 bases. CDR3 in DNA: TGTGCCAGCAGTTTTTATGGCGGGAGTGAGACCCAGTACTTC. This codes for CASSFYGGSETQYF.